Below are 11 T cell receptor beta chains sequenced from a single sample in a study of regulatory T cells in long-lasting Graves disease. In building TCR beta libraries, iRepertoire HTBI primers were used together with Arm-PCR of CDR3 regions. Each CDR3 protein is one row after TCRdb ran MiXCR on the multiplex PCR reads. The sample includes about 320,000 distinct CDR3 sequences, 18% of them seen just once. Indicated time point: newly diagnosed GD, antithyroid drugs for less than 3 months. RNA isolated from PBMCs was used to make the TCR library. The source material was peripheral blood mononuclear cells (PBMCs), sampled at new diagnosis, from a patient treated with antithyroid drugs. The source is a female donor with Graves disease.

This clonotype was counted ten times or more. The CDR3 bases are TGTGCCAGCAGCCCTATCCTTGCTAGCGGGAGAGAGACCCAGTACTTC. Residues: CASSPILASGRETQYF. V usage is TRBV12-3 or TRBV12-4 and J usage is TRBJ2-5; the match to TRBD2 covers 10 bases. J was trimmed by 4 bases and V by 6 bases; bases with no gene match: 11. CDR3 size: 16 residues.

This clonotype was recorded at least ten times. The chain joins TRBV6-2 or TRBV6-3 to TRBJ2-1, with 11 bases matching TRBD2. Looked up from germline, CDR1 is MNHEY and CDR2 is SVGEGT. Trimming cost V 4 bases and J 4 bases; bases outside gene matches: 3. There are 15 residues in the CDR3. The CDR3 DNA is TGTGCCAGCAGTTTAGCTAGCGGGAGGTACAATGAGCAGTTCTTC. This translates into CASSLASGRYNEQFF.

This clonotype was seen a few times. The chain has TRBV30 and TRBJ1-1; D is undetermined. The ends were cut back, 4 bases at V and 0 bases at J, with 9 bases in the middle. CDR3 length: 13 residues. CDR1 is GTSNPN and CDR2 is SVGIG in the germline V gene (reference sequence). Here the CDR3 reads CAWNRLMNTEAFF. DNA of the CDR3: TGTGCCTGGAACAGACTCATGAACACTGAAGCTTTCTTT.

This clonotype has a count of ten or more. The chain joins TRBV9 to TRBJ2-3; D not certain. The germline V gene encodes CDR1 SGDLS and CDR2 YYNGEE. Trimming removed 1 base from V and 1 base from J, with 7 bases in between. This CDR3 is built from 14 residues. For the CDR3, the DNA is TGTGCCAGCAGCGTAAGCAGCCGCACAGATACGCAGTATTTT. This codes for CASSVSSRTDTQYF.

As DNA, the CDR3 is TGTGCCAGCAGCTGGCGGGGACATCTCACACTGGGCACTGAAGCTTTCTTT. Its translation is CASSWRGHLTLGTEAFF. The chain combines TRBV5-5 with TRBJ1-1; tentative D call: TRBD1 (6 bases). V was cut by 3 bases and J by 4 bases, with 22 bases left in between. In germline, CDR1 is SGHKS, CDR2 YYEKEE (reference sequence). This CDR3 comprises 17 residues.

The chain has TRBV5-1 and TRBJ1-2, with 10 positions matching TRBD1. The V segment lost 3 bases and the J segment 3 bases; nucleotides outside the gene matches: 5. Germline V gene lookup returns CDR1 SGHRS and CDR2 YFSETQ. This CDR3 spans 15 amino acids. In nucleotides, the CDR3 is TGCGCCAGCAGCTCCGCGGACAGGGGGGACTATGGCTACACCTTC. Translation: CASSSADRGDYGYTF.

V usage is TRBV2 and J usage is TRBJ2-1, with D possibly matching TRBD2 (5 bases). CDR1 is SNHLY and CDR2 is FYNNEI in the germline V gene. The ends were cut back, 11 bases at V and 2 bases at J, with 16 bases in the middle. The CDR3 has 14 amino acids. The CDR3 DNA reads as TGTGCCTTACGTGTGGGAGCCCCCTACAATGAGCAGTTCTTC. It encodes CALRVGAPYNEQFF.

This clonotype was detected many times. The chain combines TRBV6-1 with TRBJ2-7; 7 nucleotides line up with TRBD1. The junction had 5 bases not matched to a gene; V was cut back by 6 bases and J by 6 bases. The length of the CDR3 is 12 residues. CDR1 MNHNS and CDR2 SASEGT come from the germline V gene. The CDR3 nucleotides read TGTGCCAGCAGGTGGACAGGCGGCGAGCAGTACTTC. Translated, it gives CASRWTGGEQYF.

This clonotype was seen ten or more times. The V gene is TRBV5-1, the J gene TRBJ2-1; possibly TRBD1 for D (5 bases). CDR1 is SGHRS and CDR2 is YFSETQ in the germline V gene. Trimming took off 0 bases at V and 2 bases at J, with 9 bases between the two ends. This CDR3 has 15 amino acids. The chain's CDR3 is CASSLARAAYNEQFF. The CDR3 bases are TGCGCCAGCAGCTTGGCCAGGGCCGCCTACAATGAGCAGTTCTTC.

This clonotype was observed at least ten times. The rearrangement uses TRBV20-1 and TRBJ2-3; 10 bases are shared with TRBD1. The CDR3 is made up of 13 amino acids. The trim removed 5 bases at V and 4 bases at J, leaving 3 bases unmatched. Per germline, CDR1 DFQATT and CDR2 SNEGSKA (reference sequence). The CDR3 nucleotides are TGCAGTGCTCGAGGACAGGGGGCAGATACGCAGTATTTT. Its protein product is CSARGQGADTQYF.

Of note for this clonotype: This sequence may be a read error, since a much larger clone differs from it by one base. The chain employs TRBV24-1 and TRBJ1-5; weak D call: TRBD1 (5 bases). Per the germline V gene, CDR1 is KGHDR and CDR2 is SFDVKD. V dropped 3 bases and J dropped 5 bases, with 16 bases sitting between them. The CDR3 contains 16 residues. The CDR3 DNA sequence: TGTGCCACCAGTGATCCCACCGGGGGAAGACATCAGCCCCAGCATTTT. Its protein is CATSDPTGGRHQPQHF.